This entry lists 32 T cell receptor beta chains sequenced from one sample in a study of T cell responses to AZD1222 COVID-19 vaccine. The repertoire was sequenced with immunoSEQ multiplex PCR; TCRdb's copy has only in-frame clones and lacks some. The table records roughly 56,000 clones, 80% to 90% of them present only once. The sequenced sample was peripheral blood, obtained on day 0 of AZD1222 vaccination. The receptors were gathered from an adult in good health.

The chain joins TRBV7-2 to TRBJ2-5, with TRBD2 matching 12 bases. The CDR3 has 18 residues. Trimming took 3 bases from V and 0 from J; bases not matched to a gene: 8. The germline V gene encodes CDR1 SGHTA and CDR2 FQGNSA. In DNA form, the CDR3 reads TGTGCCAGCAGCTTCACAGGACTAGCGGGGACCTACCAAGAGACCCAGTACTTC. Protein product: CASSFTGLAGTYQETQYF.

The chain combines TRBV27 with TRBJ1-1; D unresolved. The V and J ends lost 8 bases and 3 bases respectively, with 7 bases between them. The V gene's germline CDR1 is MNHEY and CDR2 SMNVEV (reference sequence). The CDR3 has 11 amino acids. CDR3: CASGGYTEAFF. As DNA, the CDR3 is TGTGCCAGCGGAGGCTACACTGAAGCTTTCTTT.

The gene calls are TRBV7-2 and TRBJ1-2; unclear D gene. CDR1 and CDR2 (germline): SGHTA, FQGNSA. Trimming pared 1 base from V and 4 bases from J, leaving 13 bases between. The CDR3 consists of 15 residues. Here the CDR3 reads CASSLVSEQPYGYTF. Written as DNA, the CDR3 is TGTGCCAGCAGCTTAGTTTCCGAACAACCCTATGGCTACACCTTC.

This clone was recorded once. CDR3 amino acids: CSALTGIGYEQYF. The CDR3 coding sequence is TGCAGCGCATTGACAGGGATCGGGTACGAGCAGTACTTC. The chain employs TRBV29-1 and TRBJ2-7; 7 bases are a match to TRBD1. This CDR3 region has 13 residues. V lost 7 bases to trimming and J lost 4 bases; unmatched junction nucleotides: 10. The germline V gene has CDR1 SQVTM and CDR2 ANQGSEA.

This chain links TRBV7-8 with TRBJ2-4, with D hard to call. Germline V lookup: CDR1 SGHVS, CDR2 FQNEAQ. The CDR3 is made up of 15 amino acids. V was shortened by 5 bases and J by 0 bases, with 11 bases between the two germline ends. The DNA for the CDR3 is TGTGCCAGCAGCCCAGTCAGAACAGCCAAAAACATTCAGTACTTC. Encoded protein: CASSPVRTAKNIQYF.

The CDR3 protein is CASGGSGGLYEQYF. CDR3 DNA: TGCGCCAGCGGAGGATCGGGGGGCCTCTACGAGCAGTACTTC. The chain has TRBV10-2 and TRBJ2-7, with D tentatively TRBD2 (7 bases). The CDR3 sequence is 14 residues long. Trimming took off 8 bases at V and 3 bases at J, with 17 bases between the two ends. CDR1 is WSHSY and CDR2 is SAAADI in the germline V gene.

V and J are TRBV11-3 and TRBJ2-3; TRBD1 matches at 7 bases. The CDR3 consists of 14 residues. Unmatched junction bases numbered 5, after V lost 6 bases and J lost 2 bases. CDR1 SGHNT and CDR2 YENEEA come from the germline V gene. CDR3 in amino acids: CASSPGTVTDTQYF. Written as DNA, the CDR3 is TGTGCCAGCAGTCCCGGGACAGTCACAGATACGCAGTATTTT.

The chain is built from TRBV14 and TRBJ2-1, with 7 bases that match TRBD2. J was trimmed by 0 bases and V by 5 bases; bases with no gene match: 7. The CDR3 runs 16 residues. Germline V gives CDR1 SGHDN, CDR2 FVKESK. For the CDR3, the DNA is TGTGCCAGCAGCTCCCGTCGGGGGGACTCCTACAATGAGCAGTTCTTC. The encoded protein is CASSSRRGDSYNEQFF.

The chain has TRBV5-5 and TRBJ2-5; no clear D gene. This CDR3 comprises 17 residues. The ends were cut back, 0 bases at V and 2 bases at J, with 17 bases in the middle. Germline V gene sequence: CDR1 SGHKS, CDR2 YYEKEE (reference sequence). The CDR3 is CASSLAGLGLKQETQYF. CDR3 DNA: TGTGCCAGCAGCTTGGCCGGGTTGGGCTTAAAACAAGAGACCCAGTACTTC.

The chain recombines TRBV5-6 with TRBJ2-4; D is tentatively TRBD1 or TRBD2 (5 bases each). V shed 1 base and J shed 6 bases, with 14 bases lying between them. The germline V gene encodes CDR1 SGHDT and CDR2 YYEEEE. This CDR3 region has 15 residues. The CDR3 protein is CASSLLPGRGNIQYF. In nucleotides, the CDR3 is TGTGCCAGCAGCTTGCTACCGGGACGTGGAAACATTCAGTACTTC.

The V call is TRBV7-8, the J call TRBJ1-1, with 8 bases that match TRBD1. This CDR3 region has 15 residues. Germline values: CDR1 SGHVS, CDR2 FQNEAQ. V lost 1 base to trimming and J lost 10 bases; unmatched junction nucleotides: 11. As DNA, the CDR3 is TGTGCCAGCAGCTTAGGACAGGGGAATTGGGTCCTAGCTTTCTTT. Translating it yields CASSLGQGNWVLAFF. The entire variable domain, with the rest obtained from reference TRBV7-8 and TRBJ1-1, is as follows: GAGVSQSPRYKVAKRGQDVALRCDPISGHVSLFWYQQALGQGPEFLTYFQNEAQLDKSGLPSDRFFAERPEGSVSTLKIQRTQQEDSAVYLCASSLGQGNWVLAFFGQGTRLTVV.

J is TRBJ1-2 and V is TRBV3-1 (or the pseudogene TRBV3-2); D not certain. Germline-derived CDR1 and CDR2 are LGHDT and YNNKEL (reference sequence). Trimming cost V 0 bases and J 4 bases, with 6 bases left between them. The CDR3 is 13 residues long. The CDR3 region is CASSQETLYGYTF. CDR3 in DNA: TGTGCCAGCAGCCAAGAGACACTCTATGGCTACACCTTC.

The chain is built from TRBV19 and TRBJ1-5; unclear D gene. The length of the CDR3 is 16 residues. Germline-derived CDR1 and CDR2 are LNHDA and SQIVND (reference sequence). Trimming removed 5 bases at V and 0 bases at J, with 14 bases between. CDR3 in amino acids: CASSRPGRNSNQPQHF. The CDR3 DNA sequence: TGTGCCAGTAGTCGACCCGGACGGAATAGCAATCAGCCCCAGCATTTT.

This chain joins TRBV7-8 and TRBJ1-2; no reliable D call. The V end was cut by 5 bases, the J end by 4 bases, with 17 bases between. The germline V gene encodes CDR1 SGHVS and CDR2 FQNEAQ. The CDR3 totals 15 residues. CDR3 in DNA: TGTGCCAGCAGCCTTGGACGGCCAGAAAGCTATGGCTACACCTTC. Translated: CASSLGRPESYGYTF.

The rearrangement joins TRBV7-2 to TRBJ1-5; D might be TRBD1 (6 bases). Germline CDR1 is SGHTA and CDR2 is FQGNSA. The V end lost 2 bases, the J end lost 3 bases, and 11 bases lay between the germline ends. The CDR3 has 15 amino acids. CDR3 residues: CASSLFGGPNQPQHF. The CDR3 nucleotides read TGTGCCAGCAGCTTATTTGGGGGGCCCAATCAGCCCCAGCATTTT.

In DNA, the CDR3 is TGTGCCAGCAGCTTAGGCTCCAGGAACACTGAAGCTTTCTTT. Protein: CASSLGSRNTEAFF. This chain connects TRBV13 to TRBJ1-1; D remains unclear. The CDR3 extends over 14 amino acids. Looked up from germline, CDR1 is PRHDT and CDR2 is FYEKMQ (reference sequence). V lost 0 bases to trimming and J lost 1 base, with 6 bases between them.

This clone appeared a few times. The chain recombines TRBV10-1 with TRBJ1-5; D not certain. The CDR3 has 13 residues. Germline V gives CDR1 WNHNN, CDR2 SYGVQD (reference sequence). V lost 3 bases to trimming and J lost 5 bases, with 8 bases between them. CDR3 sequence (DNA): TGCGCCAGCAGTGAACAGATCGATCAGCCCCAGCATTTT. The encoded protein is CASSEQIDQPQHF.

The rearrangement uses TRBV27 and TRBJ1-5; weak D call: TRBD1 (5 bases). Trimming stripped 3 bases from V and 4 bases from J, with 16 bases between. Germline loops: CDR1 MNHEY, CDR2 SMNVEV (reference sequence). There are 16 residues in the CDR3. CDR3 loop: CASSFLPPAGNQPQHF. In nucleotides, the CDR3 is TGTGCCAGCAGTTTTCTCCCGCCGGCAGGGAATCAGCCCCAGCATTTT.

This rearrangement joins TRBV12-3 or TRBV12-4 to TRBJ1-2; D gene uncertain. Trimming removed 5 bases from V and 3 bases from J, with 10 bases in between. The CDR3 runs 13 residues. The CDR3, as DNA: TGTGCCAGCAGTCGGGGAGGGTACTATGGCTACACCTTC. Translation: CASSRGGYYGYTF.

The chain carries TRBV7-8 and TRBJ1-5; D perhaps matches TRBD1 (5 bases). Trimming took off 4 bases at V and 5 bases at J, with 12 bases between the two ends. Germline CDR1 reads SGHVS; CDR2 reads FQNEAQ. This CDR3 spans 14 amino acids. CDR3 protein: CASSYQGVDQPQHF. In DNA form, the CDR3 reads TGTGCCAGCAGCTACCAGGGTGTAGATCAGCCCCAGCATTTT.

This chain connects TRBV14 to TRBJ2-7; D is unresolved. Germline CDR1 is SGHDN and CDR2 is FVKESK. V was clipped by 4 bases and J by 2 bases, with 12 bases between them. The CDR3 runs 14 residues. CDR3 DNA: TGTGCCAGCAGCCCCCTCAAGGCTGCCTACGAGCAGTACTTC. Its translation: CASSPLKAAYEQYF.

By share, this clone counts as medium-sized. The chain couples TRBV5-1 to TRBJ1-5; TRBD1 agrees at 10 bases. There are 15 residues in the CDR3. Per germline, CDR1 SGHRS and CDR2 YFSETQ. V was pared by 5 bases and J by 7 bases, with 9 bases of the junction left unmatched. The CDR3 nucleotides are TGCGCCAGCAGTTTAGACAGGGGGCAGGGCCAGCCCCAGCATTTT. Translating gives CASSLDRGQGQPQHF.

This clone was counted a single time. The rearrangement uses TRBV4-2 and TRBJ2-5; 10 bases are a match to TRBD2. Germline V gene data show CDR1 as LGHNA and CDR2 as YNFKEQ. Germline trimming cut 0 bases from V and 5 bases from J; bases unmatched to any gene: 6. The CDR3 is 16 amino acids. The CDR3 reads CASSQDPSGGLETQYF. The CDR3 DNA is TGTGCCAGCAGCCAAGATCCTAGCGGGGGCCTGGAGACCCAGTACTTC.

The V call is TRBV10-3, the J call TRBJ2-7, with a tentative D call TRBD2 (5 bases). Germline V gene sequence: CDR1 ENHRY, CDR2 SYGVKD. V was clipped by 8 bases and J by 4 bases, with 15 bases between them. This CDR3 comprises 13 residues. The CDR3, as DNA: TGTGCCATCCGGCCCGGGAATTCTTACGAGCAGTACTTC. It encodes CAIRPGNSYEQYF.

The chain employs TRBV19 and TRBJ2-1; 7 bases line up with TRBD1. The CDR3 is 18 residues long. Germline V gene data show CDR1 as LNHDA and CDR2 as SQIVND (reference sequence). The V gene end was trimmed by 4 bases and the J gene end by 0 bases; junction bases not matched to a gene: 12. The CDR3 sequence: CASSNRDRPISSYNEQFF. CDR3 nucleotide sequence: TGTGCCAGTAGTAACCGGGACAGACCCATCAGCTCCTACAATGAGCAGTTCTTC.

The chain carries TRBV28 and TRBJ1-2, with D tentatively TRBD1 (6 bases). The CDR3 runs to 13 residues. V was cut by 8 bases and J by 2 bases, with 12 bases left in between. The germline V gene has CDR1 MDHEN and CDR2 SYDVKM. DNA for the CDR3: TGTGCCAGCGCCCGCGGGGGCAACTATGGCTACACCTTC. This gives the protein CASARGGNYGYTF.

CDR3 nucleotide sequence: TGTGCCAGCAGCTTATTGAACACTGAAGCTTTCTTT. Amino acid sequence: CASSLLNTEAFF. The chain joins TRBV7-9 to TRBJ1-1; D is ambiguous. With 2 bases removed from V and 0 bases from J, the gap between germline ends came to 1 base. The CDR3 has 12 amino acids. The germline V gene encodes CDR1 SEHNR and CDR2 FQNEAQ (reference sequence).

This clone was found once. The chain recombines TRBV20-1 with TRBJ1-1, with no clear D. Germline CDR1 reads DFQATT; CDR2 reads SNEGSKA (reference sequence). CDR3 length equals 10 residues. Trimming took 5 bases from V and 1 from J, leaving 2 bases between them. The CDR3, as DNA: TGCAGTGCTTCGAACACTGAAGCTTTCTTT. It specifies CSASNTEAFF.

J is TRBJ2-3 and V is TRBV5-1, with D unclear. Germline V CDR1 and CDR2: SGHRS, YFSETQ. Trimming removed 0 bases from V and 0 bases from J, with 11 bases in between. The CDR3 runs 16 residues. CDR3 DNA: TGCGCCAGCAGCTTGGATAATATCCCTAGCACAGATACGCAGTATTTT. Protein product: CASSLDNIPSTDTQYF.

This chain connects TRBV3-1 (or the pseudogene TRBV3-2) to TRBJ1-4, with unresolved D. The CDR3 spans 13 residues. Germline assignment: CDR1 LGHDT and CDR2 YNNKEL (reference sequence). Deletions cut 0 bases from V and 8 bases from J, with 7 bases between. CDR3 coding DNA: TGTGCCAGCAGCCAAGATTGGGGAGAAAAACTGTTTTTT. The encoded protein is CASSQDWGEKLFF.

The gene calls are TRBV3-1 (or the pseudogene TRBV3-2) and TRBJ2-7, with D unclear. This CDR3 is built from 15 residues. CDR1 and CDR2 from the germline V gene are LGHDT and YNNKEL (reference sequence). The V gene lost 0 bases and the J gene lost 0 bases, with 9 bases spanning the gap. CDR3 loop: CASSQDPFTSYEQYF. The CDR3 DNA reads as TGTGCCAGCAGCCAAGACCCCTTCACCTCCTACGAGCAGTACTTC.

The chain is built from TRBV6-1 and TRBJ1-1; D remains unclear. Germline values: CDR1 MNHNS, CDR2 SASEGT. V lost 2 bases, J lost 4 bases, and 8 bases lay in between. CDR3 size: 13 residues. Here the CDR3 reads CASSEHLGTEAFF. In DNA, the CDR3 is TGTGCCAGCAGTGAACACTTGGGCACTGAAGCTTTCTTT.